This TCR beta chain was profiled in a study of T cells in Graves' hyperthyroidism and ophthalmopathy. Whole-study findings and limits: In blood, most of the thyroid clonotypes expanded above 0.001 were also present.

Concerning this clonotype itself: Its antigen remains unknown.

Researchers took RNA transcripts and amplified the TCR beta CDR3 regions from them. RT-PCR in the first round (using the HTBI primer set) targeted the TCR CDR3. In TCRdb, the multiplex PCR reads were re-called with MiXCR into one record per CDR3 protein. Found here are about 700,000 distinct CDR3 sequences, just under 45% of them singletons; the top ten hold approximately 6.8%. This clonotype was sampled from an adult man with Graves' disease, either hyperthyroidism or ophthalmopathy (not recorded which). The sequenced material came from peripheral blood or thyroid tissue (not recorded which).

The CDR3 protein is CAISEKTGLMINQPQHF. For the CDR3, the DNA is TGTGCCATCAGTGAGAAGACAGGGCTCATGATCAATCAGCCCCAGCATTTT. This chain joins TRBV10-3 and TRBJ1-5, with 7 bases matching TRBD1. The CDR3 sequence is 17 residues long. Germline V lookup: CDR1 ENHRY, CDR2 SYGVKD. Trimming at V came to 2 bases and at J to 3 bases, leaving 10 bases not matched to a gene.